This T cell receptor (beta chain) was sequenced for a study of human T cells and chemical hapten exposure. Study in general: Sensitization was performed using 2% DPC on a roughly 2 cm by roughly 2 cm upper inner arm skin site. Study-wide findings and caveats: Sensitizing with DPC caused no change in TCRs above 1 in 1000 frequency.

MiXCR was run by TCRdb on the RACE reads, yielding one entry per CDR3 protein. The sample includes about 57,000 distinct CDR3 sequences, approximately 8.6% of them seen just once. V gave up 3 bases and J gave up 6 bases, with 19 bases separating them. Germline lookup yields CDR1 SGDLS and CDR2 YYNGEE. The CDR3 contains 15 residues. Time point of the sample: patch test 1, 2 weeks after DPC sensitization. Treatment indicated: therapeutic diphenylcyclopropenone sensitization with weekly scalp DPC. From whole blood left unfractionated, total RNA was extracted. This clonotype was recorded many times. Antigen: not known.

This TCR was sampled from a woman in her thirties or forties with alopecia areata. Some clones in this sample may be carry-over from other donors' samples. This sequence joins TRBV9 and TRBJ2-7; a weak D match, TRBD2 (7 bases). The sequences come from whole blood, collected in connection with sensitization to the hapten diphenylcyclopropenone (DPC). DNA of the CDR3: TGTGCCAGCAGCGCGGGGGGCTATAGAGGTTCCGAGCAGTACTTC. Translating gives CASSAGGYRGSEQYF.